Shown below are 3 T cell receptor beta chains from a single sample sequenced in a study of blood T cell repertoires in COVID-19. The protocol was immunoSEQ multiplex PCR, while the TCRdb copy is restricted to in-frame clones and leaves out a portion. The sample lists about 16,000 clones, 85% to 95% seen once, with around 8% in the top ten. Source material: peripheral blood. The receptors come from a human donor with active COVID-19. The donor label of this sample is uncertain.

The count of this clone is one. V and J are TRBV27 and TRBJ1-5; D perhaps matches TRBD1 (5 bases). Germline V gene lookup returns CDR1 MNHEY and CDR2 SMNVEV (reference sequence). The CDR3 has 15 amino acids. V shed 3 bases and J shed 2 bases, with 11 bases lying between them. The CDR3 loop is CASSFGGGGNQPQHF. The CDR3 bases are TGTGCCAGCAGTTTCGGGGGGGGTGGCAATCAGCCCCAGCATTTT.

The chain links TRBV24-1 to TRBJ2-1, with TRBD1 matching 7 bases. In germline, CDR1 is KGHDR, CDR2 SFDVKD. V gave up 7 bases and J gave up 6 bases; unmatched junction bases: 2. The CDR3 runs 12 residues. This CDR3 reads CATRDRANEQFF. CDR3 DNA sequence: TGTGCCACCAGAGACAGGGCCAATGAGCAGTTCTTC.

In nucleotides, the CDR3 is TGTGCCTGGAGCCTCCGGGACAGCTTGGCCCCCCTCCACTTT. It yields the protein CAWSLRDSLAPLHF. The chain employs TRBV30 and TRBJ1-6; 7 positions agree with TRBD1. The length of the CDR3 is 14 residues. Looked up from germline, CDR1 is GTSNPN and CDR2 is SVGIG (reference sequence). V was pared by 3 bases and J by 13 bases, with 12 bases of the junction left unmatched.